The rows below give T cell receptor beta chains drawn from one sample of a study of shared clonotypes between healthy human individuals. Repertoires were generated with immunoSEQ multiplex PCR, while TCRdb's copy carries only in-frame clones and drops some. In the table there are 750,000 to 1,000,000 clones, 90% to 95% of which are singletons. Sample: naive CD8+ T cells sorted from blood. The receptors come from a man aged 30 to 39 in good health. The CDR3 runs from the conserved cysteine through the conserved F or W. The order of the fields is clone size, D gene, J gene, V gene, CDR3 protein, CDR3 DNA. A D gene is named only where the DNA matches it firmly. Rows give clone size only sometimes, using once, few, many, or a class for an expanded clone.

NA	NA	TRBJ2-7	TRBV4-1	CASSPQRAATYEQYF	TGCGCCAGCAGCCCCCAGAGGGCGGCCACCTACGAGCAGTACTTC
NA	NA	TRBJ1-1	TRBV29-1	CSVDGHGGGSEAFF	TGCAGCGTTGATGGGCACGGAGGGGGTTCTGAAGCTTTCTTT
few	NA	TRBJ2-2	TRBV7-9	CARGASGELFF	TGTGCCAGGGGGGCCTCCGGGGAGCTGTTTTTT
once	NA	TRBJ2-1	TRBV6-5	CASSYGLGDVYNEQFF	TGTGCCAGCAGTTACGGACTGGGAGACGTATACAATGAGCAGTTCTTC
NA	NA	TRBJ1-1	TRBV5-6	CASSLALEGGILNTEAFF	TGTGCCAGCAGCTTGGCCTTGGAAGGGGGGATCTTGAACACTGAAGCTTTCTTT
NA	TRBD2	TRBJ2-1	TRBV12-5	CASGLGTSGRVYNEQFF	TGTGCTAGTGGTCTAGGGACTAGCGGGAGGGTATACAATGAGCAGTTCTTC
NA	NA	TRBJ2-2	TRBV29-1	CSVVSGLNTGELFF	TGCAGCGTTGTATCCGGGCTAAACACCGGGGAGCTGTTTTTT
NA	TRBD2	TRBJ2-7	TRBV29-1	CSVEYLDAGGPDEQYF	TGCAGCGTTGAATACTTGGACGCGGGAGGGCCCGACGAGCAGTACTTC
NA	NA	TRBJ2-7	TRBV7-9	CASSDRPYEQYF	TGTGCCAGCAGCGACAGGCCCTACGAGCAGTACTTC
NA	TRBD2	TRBJ2-3	TRBV19	CASSILAGGTDTQYF	TGTGCCAGTAGTATACTAGCGGGGGGCACAGATACGCAGTATTTT